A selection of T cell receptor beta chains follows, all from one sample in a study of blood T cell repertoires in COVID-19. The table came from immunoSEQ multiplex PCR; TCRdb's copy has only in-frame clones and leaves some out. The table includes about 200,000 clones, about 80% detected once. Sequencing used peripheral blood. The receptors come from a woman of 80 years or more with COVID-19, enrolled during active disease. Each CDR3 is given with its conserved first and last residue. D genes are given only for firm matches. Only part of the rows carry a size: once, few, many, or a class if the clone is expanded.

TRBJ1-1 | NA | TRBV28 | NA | CASSMGGQNTEAFF | TGTGCCAGCAGCATGGGGGGTCAGAACACTGAAGCTTTCTTT
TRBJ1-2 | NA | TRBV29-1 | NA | CSVGANYGYTF | TGCAGCGTTGGGGCAAACTATGGCTACACCTTC
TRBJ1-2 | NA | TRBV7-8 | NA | CASSLLRTEDGYTF | TGTGCCAGCAGCTTACTCCGGACAGAAGATGGCTACACCTTC
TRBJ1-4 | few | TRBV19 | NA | CASTGSGAFEKLFF | TGTGCCAGTACGGGTTCAGGGGCATTTGAAAAACTGTTTTTT
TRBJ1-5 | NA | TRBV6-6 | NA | CASSSAGTNQPQHF | TGTGCCAGCAGTTCTGCGGGCACCAATCAGCCCCAGCATTTT
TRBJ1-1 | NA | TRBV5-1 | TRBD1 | CASSPGGTVNTEAFF | TGCGCCAGCAGCCCGGGGGGGACAGTGAACACTGAAGCTTTCTTT
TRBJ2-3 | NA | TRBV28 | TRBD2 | CASSKTSARTDTQYF | TGTGCCAGCAGTAAGACTAGCGCCCGCACAGATACGCAGTATTTT
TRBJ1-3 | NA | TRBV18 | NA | CASSRAELSSGNTIYF | TGTGCCAGCTCACGAGCTGAACTATCCTCTGGAAACACCATATATTTT
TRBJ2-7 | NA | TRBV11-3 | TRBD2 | CASSLAGRNYEQYF | TGTGCCAGCAGCCTCGCCGGGAGGAACTACGAGCAGTACTTC
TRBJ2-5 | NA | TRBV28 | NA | CASSTRGPPETQYF | TGTGCCAGCAGCACGCGGGGCCCACCGGAAACCCAGTACTTC
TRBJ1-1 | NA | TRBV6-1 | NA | CASSDWAEAFF | TGTGCCAGCAGTGATTGGGCCGAAGCTTTCTTT
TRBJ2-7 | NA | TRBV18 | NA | CASSPGQSSYEQYF | TGTGCCAGCTCACCAGGACAGAGCTCCTACGAGCAGTACTTC
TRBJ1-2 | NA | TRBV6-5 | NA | CASSPTDGYTF | TGTGCCAGCAGCCCGACAGATGGCTACACCTTC
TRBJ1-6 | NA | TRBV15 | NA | CATSRDAGAGQSPLHF | TGTGCCACCAGCAGAGATGCAGGCGCCGGCCAATCACCCCTCCACTTT
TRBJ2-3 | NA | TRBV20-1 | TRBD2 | CSATGGTQYF | TGCAGTGCTACGGGGGGTACGCAGTATTTT
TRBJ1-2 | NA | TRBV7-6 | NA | CASSLGLGPYGYTF | TGTGCCAGCAGCTTAGGGCTTGGTCCCTATGGCTACACCTTC
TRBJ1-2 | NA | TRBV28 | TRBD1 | CASSLPPGQGVGYTF | TGTGCCAGCAGTTTACCCCCTGGGCAGGGGGTAGGCTACACCTTC
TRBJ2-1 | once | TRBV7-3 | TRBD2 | CASSPTSGADNEQFF | TGTGCCAGCAGCCCTACTAGCGGGGCGGACAATGAGCAGTTCTTC
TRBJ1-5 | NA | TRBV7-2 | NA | CASSLVSQGGQPQHF | TGTGCCAGCAGCTTAGTGTCACAGGGTGGTCAGCCCCAGCATTTT
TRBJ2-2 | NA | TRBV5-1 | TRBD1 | CASSPGGTGGFRELFF | TGCGCCAGCAGCCCTGGTGGGACAGGGGGATTCCGGGAGCTGTTTTTT
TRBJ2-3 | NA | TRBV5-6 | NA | CASSLLEDTQYF | TGTGCCAGCAGCTTGCTGGAGGATACGCAGTATTTT
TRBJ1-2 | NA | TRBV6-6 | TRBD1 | CASSYSRQGAGYGYTF | TGTGCCAGCAGTTACTCGAGGCAGGGGGCAGGCTATGGCTACACCTTC
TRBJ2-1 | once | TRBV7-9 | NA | CASSLNPGRDGNEQFF | TGTGCCAGCAGCTTGAACCCCGGGAGAGACGGCAATGAGCAGTTCTTC
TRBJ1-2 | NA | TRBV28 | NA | CASSPGREVGYTF | TGTGCCAGCAGTCCCGGCCGGGAAGTGGGCTACACCTTC
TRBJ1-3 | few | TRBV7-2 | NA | CASSSQRDGNTIYF | TGTGCCAGCAGCTCCCAGCGGGATGGAAACACCATATATTTT
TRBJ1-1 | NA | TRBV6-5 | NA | CASGGGDGNTEAFF | TGTGCCAGTGGGGGGGGCGATGGGAACACTGAAGCTTTCTTT
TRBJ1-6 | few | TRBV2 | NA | CAGQGSSYNSPLHF | TGTGCCGGCCAGGGGAGCTCCTATAATTCACCCCTCCACTTT
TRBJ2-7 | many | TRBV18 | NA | CASSPYRDKGYEQYF | TGTGCCAGCTCACCGTACCGGGACAAGGGTTACGAGCAGTACTTC
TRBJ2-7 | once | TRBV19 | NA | CASSPGLDYEQYF | TGTGCCAGTAGCCCGGGACTGGACTACGAGCAGTACTTC
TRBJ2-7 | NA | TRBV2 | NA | CARSLRGGHYEQYF | TGTGCCAGATCCCTGAGGGGGGGCCACTACGAGCAGTACTTC
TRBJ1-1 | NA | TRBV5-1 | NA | CASSSLPGENTEAFF | TGCGCCAGCAGCTCGCTCCCAGGGGAAAACACTGAAGCTTTCTTT
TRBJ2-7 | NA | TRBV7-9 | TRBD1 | CASTLIPGQGSHEQYF | TGTGCCAGCACCTTGATCCCGGGACAGGGTAGCCACGAGCAGTACTTC
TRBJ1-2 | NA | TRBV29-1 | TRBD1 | CSVEPTGVGYTF | TGCAGCGTTGAGCCCACAGGGGTTGGCTACACCTTC
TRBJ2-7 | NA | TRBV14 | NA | CASSQVASYEQYF | TGTGCCAGCAGCCAAGTTGCCAGCTACGAGCAGTACTTC
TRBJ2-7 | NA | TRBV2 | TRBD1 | CASSTGTGNYEQYF | TGTGCCAGCAGTACCGGGACAGGGAACTACGAGCAGTACTTC
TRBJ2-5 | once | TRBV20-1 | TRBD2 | CSASYSGKETQYF | TGCAGTGCTAGTTATAGCGGGAAAGAGACCCAGTACTTC
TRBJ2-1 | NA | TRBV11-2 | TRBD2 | CASSLDGLAGGPNEQFF | TGTGCCAGCAGCTTAGATGGGCTAGCGGGAGGGCCTAATGAGCAGTTCTTC
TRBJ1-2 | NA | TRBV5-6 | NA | CASSLGVRNGYTF | TGTGCCAGCAGCTTGGGGGTGAGGAATGGCTACACCTTC
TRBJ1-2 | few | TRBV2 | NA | CASSEDRLNYGYTF | TGTGCCAGCAGTGAAGACAGGTTAAACTATGGCTACACCTTC
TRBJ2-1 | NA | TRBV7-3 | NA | CASSLTGQVHEQFF | TGTGCCAGCAGCTTAACCGGTCAGGTCCATGAGCAGTTCTTC
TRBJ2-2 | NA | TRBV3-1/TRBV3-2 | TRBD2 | CASSPRGGPFTGELFF | TGTGCCAGCAGCCCCCGGGGGGGGCCATTCACCGGGGAGCTGTTTTTT
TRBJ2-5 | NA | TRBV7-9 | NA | CASTPGQETQYF | TGTGCCAGCACCCCGGGGCAAGAGACCCAGTACTTC
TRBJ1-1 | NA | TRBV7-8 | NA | CASSPRELMNTEAFF | TGTGCCAGCAGCCCAAGGGAGTTAATGAACACTGAAGCTTTCTTT
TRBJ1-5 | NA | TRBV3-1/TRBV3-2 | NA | CASSQDIGGPQPQHF | TGTGCCAGCAGCCAAGATATAGGGGGACCCCAGCCCCAGCATTTT
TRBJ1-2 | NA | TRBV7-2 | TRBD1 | CASSRPPRQGSYGYTF | TGTGCCAGCAGCCGCCCCCCCAGACAGGGGAGCTATGGCTACACCTTC
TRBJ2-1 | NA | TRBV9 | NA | CASSRSSYNEQFF | TGTGCCAGCAGCAGGAGTTCCTACAATGAGCAGTTCTTC
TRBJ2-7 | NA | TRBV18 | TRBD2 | CASSPGGGSYEQYF | TGTGCCAGCTCACCAGGGGGGGGATCCTACGAGCAGTACTTC
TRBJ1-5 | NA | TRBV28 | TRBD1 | CASSTGGWSNQPQHF | TGTGCCAGCAGTACAGGGGGCTGGAGCAATCAGCCCCAGCATTTT
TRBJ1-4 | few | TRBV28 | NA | CASSPTGGANEKLFF | TGTGCCAGCAGTCCGACGGGGGGGGCTAATGAAAAACTGTTTTTT
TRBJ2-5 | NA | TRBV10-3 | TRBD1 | CAISESDRVETQYF | TGTGCCATCAGTGAGTCCGACAGGGTGGAGACCCAGTACTTC
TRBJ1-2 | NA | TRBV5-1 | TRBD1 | CASSLEGQSRGGYTF | TGCGCCAGCAGCTTGGAGGGACAGTCGAGGGGAGGCTACACCTTC
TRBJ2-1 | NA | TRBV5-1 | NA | CASSLEPGYNEQFF | TGCGCCAGCAGCTTGGAGCCGGGATACAATGAGCAGTTCTTC